This T cell receptor beta chain stems from a study of T cell responses to AZD1222 COVID-19 vaccine. Turning to this clone: The antigen remains undetermined.

Method: immunoSEQ multiplex PCR; TCRdb's copy keeps in-frame clones and lacks some. Altogether fewer than 85,000 clones are present, approximately 90% being singletons, with the ten largest covering about 7.1%. Germline CDR1 is SNHLY and CDR2 is FYNNEI. V lost 10 bases, J lost 12 bases, and 17 bases stayed unmatched. This CDR3 comprises 14 residues. Broader study findings: A reported finding is that nearly half of spike-specific TCRs target unmutated variant regions. Among vaccine-associated CD4 TCRs, coverage spanned spike, with dominance at 160-218 and 743-854.

This specimen consisted of peripheral blood, obtained on day 0 of MenACWY control vaccination. J is TRBJ2-1 and V is TRBV2, with 8 bases lining up with TRBD2. The TCR was taken from an adult in good health. CDR3 residues: CATSTGAGGIVQFF. CDR3 in DNA: TGTGCCACATCCACCGGGGCGGGGGGCATTGTGCAGTTCTTC.